This TCR beta chain stems from a study of OX40 agonist ivuxolimab in advanced cancers. Study information: Every 2 weeks, ivuxolimab was infused into the patients intravenously at between 0.01 and 10 mg/kg. Study-level findings and limits: There was clonal expansion of CD4+ and CD8+ blood T cells by week 6 at 0.1 to 3.0 mg/kg.

In the case of this clone: Its antigen is still unknown.

Germline CDR1 reads MDHEN; CDR2 reads SYDVKM. The CDR3 totals 15 residues. With V trimmed by 6 bases and J by 5 bases, 12 bases remained unmatched. TCRdb keeps only in-frame clones here, not all; method: immunoSEQ multiplex PCR. The sample lists about 70,000 clones; 70% to 90% were seen once. The input for sequencing was CD4+ or CD8+ T cells sorted from blood, taken in a trial of the OX40 agonist ivuxolimab. The TCR was taken from an adult with an advanced solid tumor such as melanoma, head and neck, liver or kidney cancer. V and J are TRBV28 and TRBJ2-5; 7 bases fit TRBD2. This chain's CDR3 is CASSLPQDGGETQYF. DNA of the CDR3: TGTGCCAGCAGCCTACCCCAAGACGGGGGGGAGACCCAGTACTTC.